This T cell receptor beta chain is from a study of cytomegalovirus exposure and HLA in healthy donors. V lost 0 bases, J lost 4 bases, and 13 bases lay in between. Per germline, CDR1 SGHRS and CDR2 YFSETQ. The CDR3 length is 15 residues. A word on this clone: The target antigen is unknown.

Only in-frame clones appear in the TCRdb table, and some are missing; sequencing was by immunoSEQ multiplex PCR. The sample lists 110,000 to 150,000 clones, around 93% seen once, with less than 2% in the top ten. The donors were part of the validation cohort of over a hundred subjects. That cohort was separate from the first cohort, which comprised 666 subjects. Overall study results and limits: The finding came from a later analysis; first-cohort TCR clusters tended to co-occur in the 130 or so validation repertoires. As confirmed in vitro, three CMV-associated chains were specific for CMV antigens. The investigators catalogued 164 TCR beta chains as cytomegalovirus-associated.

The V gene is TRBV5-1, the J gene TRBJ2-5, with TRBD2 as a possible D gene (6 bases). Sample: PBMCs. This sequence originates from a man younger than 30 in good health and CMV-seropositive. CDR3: CASSLGGGERETQYF. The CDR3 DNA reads TGCGCCAGCAGCTTGGGGGGAGGAGAGAGAGAGACCCAGTACTTC.